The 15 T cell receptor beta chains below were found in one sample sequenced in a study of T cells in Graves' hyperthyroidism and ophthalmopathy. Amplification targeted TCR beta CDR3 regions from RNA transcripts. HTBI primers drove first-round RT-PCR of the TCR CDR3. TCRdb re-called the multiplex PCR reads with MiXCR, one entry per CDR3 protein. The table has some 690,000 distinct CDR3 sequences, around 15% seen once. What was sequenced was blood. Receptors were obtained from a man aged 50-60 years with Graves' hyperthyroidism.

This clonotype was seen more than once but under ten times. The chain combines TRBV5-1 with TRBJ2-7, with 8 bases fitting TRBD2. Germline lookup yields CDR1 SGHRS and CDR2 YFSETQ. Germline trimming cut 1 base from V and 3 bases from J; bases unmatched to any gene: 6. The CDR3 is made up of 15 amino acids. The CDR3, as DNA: TGCGCCAGCAGCTTGAAGGAGCGGGAGTTCTACGAGCAGTACTTC. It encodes CASSLKEREFYEQYF.

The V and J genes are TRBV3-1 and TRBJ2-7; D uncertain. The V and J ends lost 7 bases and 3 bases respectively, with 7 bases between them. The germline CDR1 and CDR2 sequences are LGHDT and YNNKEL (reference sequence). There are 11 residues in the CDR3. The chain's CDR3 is CASKGLYEQYF. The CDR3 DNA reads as TGTGCCAGCAAGGGCCTCTACGAGCAGTACTTC.

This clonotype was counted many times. CDR3 region: CAWSLAGNTYEQYF. The CDR3 DNA reads as TGTGCCTGGAGTTTGGCGGGGAACACCTACGAGCAGTACTTC. V usage is TRBV30 and J usage is TRBJ2-7, with a tentative D call TRBD2 (6 bases). Germline CDR1 GTSNPN, CDR2 SVGIG (reference sequence). Trimming pared 2 bases from V and 2 bases from J, leaving 13 bases between. The CDR3 runs to 14 residues.

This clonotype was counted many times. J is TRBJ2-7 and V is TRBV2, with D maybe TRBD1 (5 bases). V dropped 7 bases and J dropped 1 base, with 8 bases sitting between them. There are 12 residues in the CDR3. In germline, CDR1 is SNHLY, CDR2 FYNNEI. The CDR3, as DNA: TGTGCCAGCAAACCAGGGTCCTACGAGCAGTACTTC. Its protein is CASKPGSYEQYF.

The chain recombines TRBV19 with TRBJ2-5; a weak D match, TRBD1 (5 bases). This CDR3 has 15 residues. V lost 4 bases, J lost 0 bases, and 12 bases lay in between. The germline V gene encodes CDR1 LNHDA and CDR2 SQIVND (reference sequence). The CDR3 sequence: CASSTPDTYQETQYF. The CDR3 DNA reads TGTGCCAGTAGTACCCCGGACACCTACCAAGAGACCCAGTACTTC.

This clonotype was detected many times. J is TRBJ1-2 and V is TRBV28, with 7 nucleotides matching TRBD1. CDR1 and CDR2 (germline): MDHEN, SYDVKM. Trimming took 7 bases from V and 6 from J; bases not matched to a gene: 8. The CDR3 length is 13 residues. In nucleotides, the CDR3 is TGTGCCAGCACCACGGGACAGTCAAATGGCTACACCTTC. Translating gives CASTTGQSNGYTF.

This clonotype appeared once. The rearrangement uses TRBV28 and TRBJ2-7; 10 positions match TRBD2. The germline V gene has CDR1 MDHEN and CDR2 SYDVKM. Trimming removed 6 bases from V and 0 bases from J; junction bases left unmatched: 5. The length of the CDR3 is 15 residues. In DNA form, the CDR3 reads TGTGCCAGCAGGCCAGCGGGAGGGACCTCCTACGAGCAGTACTTC. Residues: CASRPAGGTSYEQYF.

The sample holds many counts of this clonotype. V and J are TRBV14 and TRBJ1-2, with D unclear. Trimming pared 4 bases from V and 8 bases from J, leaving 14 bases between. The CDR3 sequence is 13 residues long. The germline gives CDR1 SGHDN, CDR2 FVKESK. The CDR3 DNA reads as TGTGCCAGCAGCCGGGGAGAGGGCTTGGGCTACACCTTC. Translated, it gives CASSRGEGLGYTF.

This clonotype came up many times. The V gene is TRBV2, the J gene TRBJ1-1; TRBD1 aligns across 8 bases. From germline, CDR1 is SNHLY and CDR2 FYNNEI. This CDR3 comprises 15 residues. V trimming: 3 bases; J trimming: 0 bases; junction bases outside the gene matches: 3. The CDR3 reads CASSEQGAMNTEAFF. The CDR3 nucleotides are TGTGCCAGCAGTGAGCAGGGGGCAATGAACACTGAAGCTTTCTTT.

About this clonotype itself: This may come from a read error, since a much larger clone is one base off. CDR3 nucleotides: TGCAGTGCCTGTGAGGCCCTAGCGGGAGACGAGCAGTACTTC. It specifies CSACEALAGDEQYF. V and J are TRBV20-1 and TRBJ2-7, with 10 bases that match TRBD2. J gave up 5 bases and V 6 bases, and 10 bases lay outside the gene matches. CDR1 is DFQATT, CDR2 SNEGSKA, per germline (reference sequence). This CDR3 has 14 residues.

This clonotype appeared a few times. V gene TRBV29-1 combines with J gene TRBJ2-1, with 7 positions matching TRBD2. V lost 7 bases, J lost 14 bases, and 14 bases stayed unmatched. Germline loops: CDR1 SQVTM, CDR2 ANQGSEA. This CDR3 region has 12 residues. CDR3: CSAPLAGDAEFF. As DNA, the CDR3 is TGCAGCGCCCCGCTGGCGGGAGACGCGGAGTTCTTC.

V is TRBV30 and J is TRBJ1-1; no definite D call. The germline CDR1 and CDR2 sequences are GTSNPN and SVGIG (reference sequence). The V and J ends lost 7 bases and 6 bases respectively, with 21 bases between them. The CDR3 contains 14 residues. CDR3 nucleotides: TGTGCCTCCCACCGCTTAAATTTGAAATCTGAAGCTTTCTTT. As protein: CASHRLNLKSEAFF.

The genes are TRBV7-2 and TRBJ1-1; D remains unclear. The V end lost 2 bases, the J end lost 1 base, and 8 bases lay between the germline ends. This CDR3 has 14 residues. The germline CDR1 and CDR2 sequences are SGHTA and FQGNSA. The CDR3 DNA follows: TGTGCCAGCAGCTTATTTATTTCGAACACTGAAGCTTTCTTT. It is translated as CASSLFISNTEAFF.

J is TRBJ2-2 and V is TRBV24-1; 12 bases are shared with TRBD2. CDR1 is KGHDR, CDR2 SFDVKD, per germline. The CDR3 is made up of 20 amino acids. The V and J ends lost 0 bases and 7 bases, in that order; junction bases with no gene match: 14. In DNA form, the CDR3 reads TGTGCCACCAGTGATTTGCCCCCCTCACGACTAGCGGGAGTATTCGGGGAGCTGTTTTTT. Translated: CATSDLPPSRLAGVFGELFF.

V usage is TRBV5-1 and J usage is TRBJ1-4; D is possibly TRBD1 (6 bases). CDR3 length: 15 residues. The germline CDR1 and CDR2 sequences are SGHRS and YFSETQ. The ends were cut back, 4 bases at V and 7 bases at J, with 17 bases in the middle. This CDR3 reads CASSRGGAGGEKLFF. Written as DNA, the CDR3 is TGCGCCAGCAGCCGGGGGGGGGCTGGAGGTGAAAAACTGTTTTTT.